This TCR beta chain was identified during a study of blood T cell repertoires in COVID-19. Whole-study context: Sites across the United States, Italy and Spain contributed samples from acute and convalescent COVID-19. Sample material is recorded as cDNA or gDNA derived from T cells, B-cell-depleted T cells, or PBMCs.

The length of the CDR3 is 15 residues. Sequencing used immunoSEQ multiplex PCR; TCRdb keeps in-frame clones, though not all of them. The sample gives roughly 140,000 clones, roughly 79% of which show up once; approximately 9.2% is in the top ten. Sequenced: peripheral blood. The gene calls are TRBV21-1 and TRBJ1-1; the table's D call of TRBD1 was not tested on the DNA. TRBV21-1 has pseudogene status. This sequence originates from a human donor with acute or convalescent COVID-19. The donor label of this sample is uncertain. The CDR3, as DNA: TGTGCCAGCAGCAAAGAAAAAGGGGCAGTCCTTTCTGGCTTCTTT. This gives the protein CASSKEKGAVLSGFF.